This TCR beta chain was profiled in a study of CD4 T cells in relation to SARS-CoV-2 and coronaviruses. Looking at the study overall: TCR beta CDR3s were sequenced after approximately ten-day antigen culture of PBMCs.

Germline loops: CDR1 SGHAT, CDR2 FQNNGV. V lost 3 bases and J 5 bases, leaving 4 bases between the germline ends. The CDR3 contains 11 residues. Turning to this clone: Antigen unknown.

CD4+ T cells from unexposed donors were obtained before the COVID-19 pandemic (2011-2018). The cells were cultured for about ten days before CD4+ T cells were isolated. Here immunoSEQ multiplex PCR was the method, and the copy in TCRdb shows in-frame clones only, minus some. The data show about 29,000 clones, roughly 70% seen once. The source is a human donor in good health. The V and J genes are TRBV11-2 and TRBJ1-1; unclear D gene. Specimen: CD4+ T cells from PBMCs, cultured in vitro. CDR3 in amino acids: CASSFATEAFF. The CDR3 DNA sequence: TGTGCCAGCAGCTTTGCTACTGAAGCTTTCTTT.